A selection of T cell receptor beta chains follows, all from one sample in a study of blood T cell repertoires in COVID-19. TCRdb's table, derived via immunoSEQ multiplex PCR, lists solely in-frame clones and lacks some. The sample shows under 100,000 clones, about 89% of them seen only once. Sequences were obtained from peripheral blood. The origin of the receptors is a man aged 60 to 75 with COVID-19, enrolled during active disease. CDR3s leave out the opening cysteine and the closing phenylalanine or tryptophan. The order of the fields is clone size, J gene, V gene, CDR3 protein. Rows may omit the clone size; those that give it use once, few, many or a size class.

clone_size: -; j_call: TRBJ2-7; v_call: TRBV30; cdr3_aa: AWWSPGTAYEQY
clone_size: -; j_call: TRBJ1-4; v_call: TRBV30; cdr3_aa: AWSVQGNEKLF
clone_size: -; j_call: TRBJ1-6; v_call: TRBV4-2; cdr3_aa: ASREAQGYSPLH
clone_size: -; j_call: TRBJ2-7; v_call: TRBV11-3; cdr3_aa: ASSLTSAISYEQY
clone_size: -; j_call: TRBJ1-2; v_call: TRBV4-1; cdr3_aa: ASSQEGGDGYT
clone_size: -; j_call: TRBJ2-7; v_call: TRBV16; cdr3_aa: ASSQSGLTYYEQY
clone_size: -; j_call: TRBJ1-1; v_call: TRBV30; cdr3_aa: AWSYMNTEAF
clone_size: once; j_call: TRBJ2-1; v_call: TRBV20-1; cdr3_aa: SVSYNEQF
clone_size: -; j_call: TRBJ2-2; v_call: TRBV4-3; cdr3_aa: ASSHVPGELF
clone_size: -; j_call: TRBJ1-4; v_call: TRBV19; cdr3_aa: ASSPQIEPGEKLF
clone_size: -; j_call: TRBJ1-6; v_call: TRBV3-1/TRBV3-2; cdr3_aa: ASSQGGTANNSPLH
clone_size: -; j_call: TRBJ2-3; v_call: TRBV19; cdr3_aa: ATKGLAGEVTDTQY
clone_size: -; j_call: TRBJ1-2; v_call: TRBV7-8; cdr3_aa: ASSLGGRGYT
clone_size: -; j_call: TRBJ2-7; v_call: TRBV30; cdr3_aa: AWDPGQGSYEQY
clone_size: -; j_call: TRBJ2-2; v_call: TRBV4-1; cdr3_aa: ASSQRFTSGSFTGELF
clone_size: -; j_call: TRBJ2-5; v_call: TRBV4-1; cdr3_aa: ASSQDPPLAGVKEETQY
clone_size: -; j_call: TRBJ2-3; v_call: TRBV10-3; cdr3_aa: AAQDRGGTDTQY
clone_size: -; j_call: TRBJ1-1; v_call: TRBV6-6; cdr3_aa: ATIRVMNTEAF
clone_size: few; j_call: TRBJ2-1; v_call: TRBV10-3; cdr3_aa: AISDRGGGNEQF
clone_size: -; j_call: TRBJ1-6; v_call: TRBV5-1; cdr3_aa: ASSLEGVGSPLH
clone_size: -; j_call: TRBJ2-3; v_call: TRBV4-3; cdr3_aa: ASSRRGCTDTQY
clone_size: -; j_call: TRBJ1-1; v_call: TRBV11-2; cdr3_aa: ASSLGLTEAF
clone_size: -; j_call: TRBJ2-5; v_call: TRBV21-1; cdr3_aa: ASSKEDRTEETQY
clone_size: -; j_call: TRBJ2-7; v_call: TRBV6-5; cdr3_aa: ASSLAGRYEQY
clone_size: once; j_call: TRBJ2-5; v_call: TRBV5-6; cdr3_aa: ASRRGTGRETQY
clone_size: -; j_call: TRBJ2-1; v_call: TRBV3-1/TRBV3-2; cdr3_aa: ASSIPGLPGDEQF
clone_size: -; j_call: TRBJ2-1; v_call: TRBV30; cdr3_aa: AWGQGRPLGNEQF
clone_size: -; j_call: TRBJ2-1; v_call: TRBV4-3; cdr3_aa: ASSQDTGTSGYNEQF
clone_size: -; j_call: TRBJ2-7; v_call: TRBV5-4; cdr3_aa: ASSLPGQGAYEQY
clone_size: -; j_call: TRBJ2-5; v_call: TRBV19; cdr3_aa: ASSIGQLQETQY
clone_size: -; j_call: TRBJ1-3; v_call: TRBV7-9; cdr3_aa: ASSLVMGMADTIY
clone_size: -; j_call: TRBJ2-7; v_call: TRBV9; cdr3_aa: ASTYTTSGQGSYEQY
clone_size: -; j_call: TRBJ2-1; v_call: TRBV28; cdr3_aa: ASSPGTSGRPYNEQF
clone_size: few; j_call: TRBJ1-6; v_call: TRBV9; cdr3_aa: ASSVEGQGGSPLH
clone_size: -; j_call: TRBJ1-1; v_call: TRBV11-3; cdr3_aa: ASSPFRANTEAF
clone_size: -; j_call: TRBJ2-1; v_call: TRBV10-2; cdr3_aa: ASSGTLTGEQF
clone_size: once; j_call: TRBJ2-4; v_call: TRBV29-1; cdr3_aa: SVGLAGGDIQY
clone_size: -; j_call: TRBJ2-7; v_call: TRBV6-2/TRBV6-3; cdr3_aa: ASSPILAGPY
clone_size: -; j_call: TRBJ1-1; v_call: TRBV6-5; cdr3_aa: ASSPQGASEAF